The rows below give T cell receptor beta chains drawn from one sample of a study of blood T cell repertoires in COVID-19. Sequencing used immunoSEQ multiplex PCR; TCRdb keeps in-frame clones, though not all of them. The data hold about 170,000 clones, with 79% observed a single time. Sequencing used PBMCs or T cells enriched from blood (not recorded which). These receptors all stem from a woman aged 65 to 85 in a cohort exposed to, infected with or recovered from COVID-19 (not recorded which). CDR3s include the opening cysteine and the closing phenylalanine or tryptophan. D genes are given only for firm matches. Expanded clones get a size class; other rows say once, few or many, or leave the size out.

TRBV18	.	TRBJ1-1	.	CASSLSTGNTEAFF	TGTGCCAGCTCACTCTCGACAGGGAACACTGAAGCTTTCTTT
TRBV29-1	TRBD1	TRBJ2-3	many	CSVGGSGQGLDTQYF	TGCAGCGTTGGAGGGTCCGGACAGGGGTTAGATACGCAGTATTTT
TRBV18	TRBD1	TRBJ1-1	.	CASSPRTGDNTEAFF	TGTGCCAGCTCACCCAGGACAGGGGACAACACTGAAGCTTTCTTT
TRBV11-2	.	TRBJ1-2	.	CASSLGPGDPYGYTF	TGTGCCAGCAGCTTAGGGCCGGGTGATCCCTATGGCTACACCTTC
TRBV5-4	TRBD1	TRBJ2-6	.	CASSLKGTGIGVLTF	TGTGCCAGCAGCTTAAAAGGGACAGGGATCGGCGTCCTGACTTTC
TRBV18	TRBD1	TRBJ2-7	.	CASSRDRGPYEQYF	TGTGCCAGCTCACGGGACAGGGGGCCCTACGAGCAGTACTTC
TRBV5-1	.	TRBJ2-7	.	CASSLDKRNYEQYF	TGCGCCAGCAGCTTGGATAAGCGGAACTACGAGCAGTACTTC
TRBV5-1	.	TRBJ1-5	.	CASSAGADGNQPQHF	TGCGCCAGCAGTGCAGGGGCCGATGGCAATCAGCCCCAGCATTTT
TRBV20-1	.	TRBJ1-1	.	CSASLNTEAFF	TGCAGTGCTAGCCTTAACACTGAAGCTTTCTTT
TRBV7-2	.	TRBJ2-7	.	CATRALTYEQYF	TGTGCCACCCGAGCCCTCACCTACGAGCAGTACTTC
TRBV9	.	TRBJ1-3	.	CASSVVGQISGNTIYF	TGTGCCAGCAGCGTAGTCGGACAGATCTCTGGAAACACCATATATTTT
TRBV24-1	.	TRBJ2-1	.	CATSSYTAGEQFF	TGTGCCACCAGTTCTTATACAGCGGGCGAGCAGTTCTTC
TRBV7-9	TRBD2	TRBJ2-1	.	CASNPSGTQYNEQFF	TGTGCCAGCAACCCTAGCGGCACACAATACAATGAGCAGTTCTTC
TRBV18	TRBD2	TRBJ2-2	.	CASSPGLAGVGTGELFF	TGTGCCAGCTCACCTGGACTAGCGGGAGTTGGGACCGGGGAGCTGTTTTTT
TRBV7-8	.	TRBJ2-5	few	CASSPPGDLQETQYF	TGTGCCAGCAGCCCTCCAGGGGACCTCCAGGAGACCCAGTACTTC
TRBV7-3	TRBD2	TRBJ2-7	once	CASRPGTSGRFGYEQYF	TGTGCCAGCAGGCCCGGGACTAGCGGGAGGTTCGGCTACGAGCAGTACTTC
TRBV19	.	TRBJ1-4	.	CATHTRGNTNEKLFF	TGTGCCACGCACACCAGGGGTAATACTAATGAAAAACTGTTTTTT
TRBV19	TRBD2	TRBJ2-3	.	CASSGGASGSIADTQYF	TGTGCCAGTAGCGGGGGGGCTAGCGGGAGTATAGCAGATACGCAGTATTTT
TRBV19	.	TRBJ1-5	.	CASSITGGNQPQHF	TGTGCCAGTAGTATTACAGGAGGCAATCAGCCCCAGCATTTT
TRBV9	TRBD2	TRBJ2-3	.	CASSERREGPGDTQYF	TGTGCCAGCAGCGAGAGGCGGGAGGGTCCCGGTGATACGCAGTATTTT
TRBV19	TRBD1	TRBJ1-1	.	CASSRDREDQAFF	TGTGCCAGTAGTAGGGACAGGGAGGATCAAGCTTTCTTT
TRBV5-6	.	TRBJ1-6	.	CASSLGLLSSYNSPLHF	TGTGCCAGCAGCTTGGGACTCCTAAGCTCCTATAATTCACCCCTCCACTTT
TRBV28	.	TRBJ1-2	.	CASSPPQNYGYTF	TGTGCCAGCAGTCCCCCACAGAACTATGGCTACACCTTC
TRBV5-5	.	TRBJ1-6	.	CASSLGPGSYNSPLHF	TGTGCCAGCAGCTTGGGGCCAGGCTCCTATAATTCACCCCTCCACTTT
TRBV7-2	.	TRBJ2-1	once	CASSPQGLDEQFF	TGTGCCAGCAGTCCACAGGGTCTCGATGAGCAGTTCTTC
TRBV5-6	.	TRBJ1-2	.	CASSLDRVDYGYTF	TGTGCCAGCAGCTTGGACAGGGTTGATTATGGCTACACCTTC
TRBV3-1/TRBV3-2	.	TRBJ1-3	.	CASSQQTVSGNTIYF	TGTGCCAGCAGCCAGCAGACAGTGTCTGGAAACACCATATATTTT
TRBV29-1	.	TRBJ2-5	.	CSVNFLGTATQYF	TGCAGCGTCAACTTCCTAGGAACGGCGACCCAGTACTTC
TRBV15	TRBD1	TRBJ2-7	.	CATSAPPTGLSYEQYF	TGTGCCACCAGCGCCCCTCCGACAGGGCTATCCTACGAGCAGTACTTC
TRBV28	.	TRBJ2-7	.	CASSLSVPAYEQYF	TGTGCCAGCAGTTTATCTGTTCCGGCCTACGAGCAGTACTTC
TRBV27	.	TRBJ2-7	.	CASSRVGGANEQYF	TGTGCCAGCAGCCGTGTGGGGGGGGCAAACGAGCAGTACTTC
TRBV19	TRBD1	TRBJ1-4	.	CASSNPDRAPNEKLFF	TGTGCCAGTAGTAACCCGGACAGGGCACCGAATGAAAAACTGTTTTTT
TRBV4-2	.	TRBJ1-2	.	CASSQDEGYYGYTF	TGTGCCAGCAGCCAAGATGAGGGATACTATGGCTACACCTTC
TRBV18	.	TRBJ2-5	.	CASSPMERSGLETQYF	TGTGCCAGCTCACCAATGGAGCGTTCTGGATTAGAGACCCAGTACTTC
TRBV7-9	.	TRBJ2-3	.	CASSDPRGTDTQYF	TGTGCCAGCAGCGACCCCAGGGGCACAGATACGCAGTATTTT
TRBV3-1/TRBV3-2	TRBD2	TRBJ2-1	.	CASRLAGVNEQFF	TGTGCCAGCCGACTAGCGGGAGTAAATGAGCAGTTCTTC
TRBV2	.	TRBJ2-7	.	CASSEQRNSYEQYF	TGTGCCAGCAGTGAACAGCGGAACTCCTACGAGCAGTACTTC
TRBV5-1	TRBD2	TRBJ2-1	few	CASSLALGTSGMEQFF	TGCGCCAGCAGCTTGGCTCTCGGGACTAGCGGGATGGAGCAGTTCTTC
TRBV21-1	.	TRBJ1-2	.	CASSGFYRAYYGYTF	TGTGCCAGCAGCGGTTTTTACAGGGCCTACTATGGCTACACCTTC
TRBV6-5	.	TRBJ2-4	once	CASTLGGGKNIQYF	TGTGCCAGCACCCTAGGGGGGGGCAAAAACATTCAGTACTTC
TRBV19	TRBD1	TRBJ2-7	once	CASSTSGTGEYEQYF	TGTGCCAGTAGTACCTCCGGGACAGGAGAGTACGAGCAGTACTTC